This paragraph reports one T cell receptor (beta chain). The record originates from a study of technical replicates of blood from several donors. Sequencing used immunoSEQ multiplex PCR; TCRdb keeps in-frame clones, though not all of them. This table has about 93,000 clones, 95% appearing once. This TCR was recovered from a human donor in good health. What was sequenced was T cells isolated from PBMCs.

CDR3 in amino acids: CASSVDRQYNEQFF. In DNA, the CDR3 is TGTGCCAGCAGCGTAGATAGACAGTACAATGAGCAGTTCTTC. V usage is TRBV9 and J usage is TRBJ2-1, with a weak D call TRBD1 (5 bases). Germline-derived CDR1 and CDR2 are SGDLS and YYNGEE. With 0 bases removed from V and 4 bases from J, the gap between germline ends came to 8 bases. This CDR3 is built from 14 residues.